The 18 T cell receptor beta chains reported below all come from one sample, sequenced in a study of patients and donors after allogeneic stem cell transplantation. TCRdb fed the RT-PCR reads into MiXCR, producing one record per CDR3 protein. The sample lists about a million distinct CDR3 sequences; roughly 17% were seen once. Sequenced material: blood, either unsorted or a sorted T cell fraction (not recorded which). These receptors all stem from a human donor who was either an allogeneic HSCT recipient or a stem cell or donor lymphocyte infusion donor (not recorded which). It is not recorded whose cells these are; they may come from a transplant donor.

The table lists this clonotype with a few counts. The rearrangement joins TRBV12-3 or TRBV12-4 to TRBJ2-3; D may be TRBD2 (5 bases). V lost 6 bases, J lost 5 bases, and 24 bases lay in between. This CDR3 comprises 17 residues. The CDR3 sequence: CASSRRALSGGGDTQYF. The CDR3, as DNA: TGTGCCAGCAGCCGCCGCGCCCTAAGCGGCGGCGGAGATACGCAGTATTTT.

The chain couples TRBV2 to TRBJ2-7; TRBD2 matches at 11 bases. Per germline, CDR1 SNHLY and CDR2 FYNNEI. The CDR3 contains 14 residues. V trimming: 8 bases; J trimming: 5 bases; junction bases outside the gene matches: 8. CDR3 loop: CASVPLAGAHEQYF. As DNA, the CDR3 is TGTGCCAGCGTTCCACTAGCGGGAGCCCACGAGCAGTACTTC.

V gene TRBV12-3 or TRBV12-4 combines with J gene TRBJ1-3, with D perhaps TRBD1 (5 bases). V gave up 5 bases and J gave up 2 bases, with 13 bases separating them. The CDR3 totals 15 residues. In DNA form, the CDR3 reads TGTGCCAGCAGTCCCAGGACATATACTGGAAACACCATATATTTT. It translates to CASSPRTYTGNTIYF.

The chain couples TRBV3-1 to TRBJ2-7; D is perhaps TRBD2 (5 bases). The CDR3 sequence is 13 residues long. Germline CDR1 LGHDT, CDR2 YNNKEL (reference sequence). V was shortened by 1 base and J by 6 bases, with 10 bases between the two germline ends. CDR3 DNA sequence: TGTGCCAGCAGCCAAGTGACGGGGTCCGAGCAGTACTTC. Its translation: CASSQVTGSEQYF.

The chain is built from TRBV12-3 or TRBV12-4 and TRBJ1-4; D is unclear. The CDR3 loop spans 13 amino acids. Trimming cost V 5 bases and J 9 bases, with 13 bases left between them. The CDR3 DNA reads as TGTGCCAGCAGTCCCTGGGTGGGGAAAAAACTGTTTTTT. Its translation is CASSPWVGKKLFF.

In this sample, this clonotype turned up a few times. The rearrangement uses TRBV6-1 and TRBJ1-1; TRBD1 agrees at 7 bases. The germline V gene has CDR1 MNHNS and CDR2 SASEGT. The CDR3 consists of 15 residues. After removal of 4 bases from V and 5 bases from J, the junction contained 10 bases not matched to a gene. The CDR3 DNA reads TGTGCCAGCAGTGTTTTGAGGGGGCAGAGGACTGAAGCTTTCTTT. It translates to CASSVLRGQRTEAFF.

This clonotype has just a few counts. This CDR3 is CSVGGQGDGYTF. The CDR3 nucleotides read TGCAGCGTTGGGGGACAGGGCGATGGCTACACCTTC. This chain connects TRBV29-1 to TRBJ1-2; 9 bases map to TRBD1. Trimming cost V 4 bases and J 6 bases; bases outside gene matches: 3. The CDR3 has 12 amino acids. Germline V CDR1 and CDR2: SQVTM, ANQGSEA.

DNA for the CDR3: TGCAGCGTGGCGGGACAGGGGACGAACACCGGGGAGCTGTTTTTT. It codes for CSVAGQGTNTGELFF. The V and J genes are TRBV29-1 and TRBJ2-2; 10 bases align to TRBD1. The CDR3 runs 15 residues. Germline V gene sequence: CDR1 SQVTM, CDR2 ANQGSEA. V gave up 6 bases and J gave up 0 bases; unmatched junction bases: 4.

The rearrangement links TRBV2 to TRBJ2-5; no definite D call. There are 15 residues in the CDR3. Germline assignment: CDR1 SNHLY and CDR2 FYNNEI. V was trimmed by 8 bases and J by 0 bases, leaving 16 bases between them. The CDR3 loop reads CASRNRGLYQETQYF. The CDR3 region has the DNA TGTGCCAGCCGGAATCGCGGATTGTACCAAGAGACCCAGTACTTC.

This clonotype was found a few times. The chain uses TRBV4-3 and TRBJ1-1; no clear D gene. V lost 0 bases to trimming and J lost 8 bases, with 10 bases between them. This CDR3 has 13 residues. CDR1 and CDR2 (germline): LGHNA, YSLEER. The chain's CDR3 is CASSQERFQEAFF. The DNA for the CDR3 is TGCGCCAGCAGCCAAGAGAGATTCCAGGAAGCTTTCTTT.

In its sample, this clonotype was seen many times. The J gene is TRBJ1-1, the V gene TRBV5-1; 9 bases fit TRBD1. This CDR3 comprises 14 residues. Germline CDR1 is SGHRS and CDR2 is YFSETQ. V shed 1 base, J shed 11 bases, and the junction held 9 bases outside the gene matches. CDR3 protein: CASSLTWTGEGAFF. The DNA of the CDR3 is TGCGCCAGCAGCTTGACCTGGACAGGGGAGGGTGCTTTCTTT.

The chain carries TRBV5-6 and TRBJ2-1, with 8 bases aligning to TRBD2. After removal of 3 bases from V and 7 bases from J, the junction contained 6 bases not matched to a gene. Germline-derived CDR1 and CDR2 are SGHDT and YYEEEE. CDR3 length: 14 residues. The CDR3 loop reads CASSSAGGENEQFF. The CDR3 coding sequence is TGTGCCAGCAGCTCGGCGGGGGGCGAAAATGAGCAGTTCTTC. Combining the CDR3 with reference TRBV5-6 and TRBJ2-1 gives the whole variable domain DAGVTQSPTHLIKTRGQQVTLRCSPKSGHDTVSWYQQALGQGPQFIFQYYEEEERQRGNFPDRFSGHQFPNYSSELNVNALLLGDSALYLCASSSAGGENEQFFGPGTRLTVL.

This clonotype has a handful of counts. V gene TRBV2 combines with J gene TRBJ2-7; TRBD2 is a possible D gene (7 bases). V lost 7 bases, J lost 7 bases, and 23 bases lay in between. The CDR3 is 15 residues long. Germline-derived CDR1 and CDR2 are SNHLY and FYNNEI. CDR3 coding DNA: TGTGCCAGCACCCCCGAAGGGGGGGGGTTTGTAGAGCAGTACTTC. Translation: CASTPEGGGFVEQYF. Supplemented by reference TRBV2 and TRBJ2-7, the full variable domain reads EPEVTQTPSHQVTQMGQEVILRCVPISNHLYFYWYRQILGQKVEFLVSFYNNEISEKSEIFDDQFSVERPDGSNFTLKIRSTKLEDSAMYFCASTPEGGGFVEQYFGPGTRLTVT.

The chain couples TRBV5-1 to TRBJ2-2; the match to TRBD2 covers 7 bases. CDR3 length: 16 residues. Germline V CDR1 and CDR2: SGHRS, YFSETQ. J was trimmed by 6 bases and V by 0 bases; bases with no gene match: 8. Here the CDR3 DNA reads TGCGCCAGCAGCTTGGCCAGCGGGACTAAGCCCGGGGAGCTGTTTTTT. As protein: CASSLASGTKPGELFF.

This rearrangement joins TRBV7-2 to TRBJ2-4; D is ambiguous. Germline V gene data show CDR1 as SGHTA and CDR2 as FQGNSA. V lost 3 bases and J 13 bases, leaving 13 bases between the germline ends. This CDR3 is built from 12 residues. This CDR3 is CASSLMSVRQYF. CDR3 DNA: TGTGCCAGCAGCTTGATGTCAGTTCGCCAGTACTTC.

This clonotype was observed a few times. The rearrangement uses TRBV6-2 or TRBV6-3 and TRBJ2-1; D is tentatively TRBD1 or TRBD2 (5 bases each). The CDR3 runs 15 residues. V was clipped by 6 bases and J by 0 bases, with 12 bases between them. The germline V gene encodes CDR1 MNHEY and CDR2 SVGEGT. The CDR3 region has the DNA TGTGCCAGCAGACCCCGGGACCTCTCCTACAATGAGCAGTTCTTC. Its protein is CASRPRDLSYNEQFF.

V usage is TRBV7-9 and J usage is TRBJ2-7; the D call may be TRBD1 or TRBD2 (5 bases each). This CDR3 contains 15 residues. Trimming took 5 bases from V and 5 from J, leaving 19 bases between them. The germline V gene has CDR1 SEHNR and CDR2 FQNEAQ (reference sequence). CDR3 sequence (DNA): TGTGCCAGCAGCCTACCCCGGTTGGGGGAAGACGAGCAGTACTTC. The encoded protein is CASSLPRLGEDEQYF.

A few counts support this clonotype. This sequence joins TRBV6-1 and TRBJ1-5; TRBD1 matches at 9 bases. The CDR3 consists of 16 residues. Per the germline V gene, CDR1 is MNHNS and CDR2 is SASEGT. V lost 5 bases to trimming and J lost 1 base; unmatched junction nucleotides: 6. CDR3 residues: CASSTGQGLSNQPQHF. The CDR3 nucleotides read TGTGCCAGCAGTACGGGACAGGGTTTAAGCAATCAGCCCCAGCATTTT.